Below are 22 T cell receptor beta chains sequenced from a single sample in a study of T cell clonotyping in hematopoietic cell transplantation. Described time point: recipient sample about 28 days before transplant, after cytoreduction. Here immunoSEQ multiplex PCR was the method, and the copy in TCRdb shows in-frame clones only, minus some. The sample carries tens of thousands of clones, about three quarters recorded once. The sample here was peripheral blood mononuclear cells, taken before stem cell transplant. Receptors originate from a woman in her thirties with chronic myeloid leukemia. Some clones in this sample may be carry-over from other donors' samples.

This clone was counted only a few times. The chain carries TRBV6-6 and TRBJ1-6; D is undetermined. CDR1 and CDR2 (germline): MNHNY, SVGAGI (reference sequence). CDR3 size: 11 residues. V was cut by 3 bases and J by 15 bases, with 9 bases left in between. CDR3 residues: CASSYRDSLHF. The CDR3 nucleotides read TGTGCCAGCAGTTATAGAGATAGCCTCCACTTT.

CDR3 protein: CGLERGTYNEQFF. The DNA for the CDR3 is TGTGGTCTGGAGCGGGGGACTTACAATGAGCAGTTCTTC. The V call is TRBV2, the J call TRBJ2-1; 8 bases map to TRBD2. This CDR3 is 13 amino acids long. Per germline, CDR1 SNHLY and CDR2 FYNNEI.

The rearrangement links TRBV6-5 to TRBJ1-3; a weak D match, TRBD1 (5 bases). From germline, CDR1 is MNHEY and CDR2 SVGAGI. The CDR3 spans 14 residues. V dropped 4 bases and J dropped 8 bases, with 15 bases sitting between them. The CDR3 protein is CASSFDSWSDTIYF. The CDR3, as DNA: TGTGCCAGCAGTTTTGACAGTTGGTCGGACACCATATATTTT.

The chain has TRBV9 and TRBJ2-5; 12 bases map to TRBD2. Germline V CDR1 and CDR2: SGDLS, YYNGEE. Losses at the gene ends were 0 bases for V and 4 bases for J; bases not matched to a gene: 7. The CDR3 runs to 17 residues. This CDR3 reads CASSVAPSGGAGETQYF. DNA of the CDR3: TGTGCCAGCAGCGTAGCTCCTAGCGGGGGGGCCGGAGAGACCCAGTACTTC.

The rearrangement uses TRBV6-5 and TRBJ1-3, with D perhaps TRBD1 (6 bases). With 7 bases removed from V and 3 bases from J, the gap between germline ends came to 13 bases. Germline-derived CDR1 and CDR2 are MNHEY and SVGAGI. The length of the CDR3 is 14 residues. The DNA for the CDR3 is TGTGCCAGCACTGCGGGGGGCTTTGGAAACACCATATATTTT. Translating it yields CASTAGGFGNTIYF.

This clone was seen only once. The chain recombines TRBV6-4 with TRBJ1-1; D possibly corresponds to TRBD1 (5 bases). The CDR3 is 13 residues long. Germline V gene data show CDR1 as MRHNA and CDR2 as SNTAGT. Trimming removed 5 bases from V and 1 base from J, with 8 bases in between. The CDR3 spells CASSIRENTEAFF. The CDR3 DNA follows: TGTGCCAGCAGTATCAGGGAGAACACTGAAGCTTTCTTT.

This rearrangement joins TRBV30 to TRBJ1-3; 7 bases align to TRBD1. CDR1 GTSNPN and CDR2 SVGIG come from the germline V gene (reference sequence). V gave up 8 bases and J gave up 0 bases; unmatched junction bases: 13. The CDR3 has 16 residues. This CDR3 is CAQSGQDTLSGNTIYF. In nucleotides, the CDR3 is TGTGCCCAAAGCGGACAGGATACACTCTCTGGAAACACCATATATTTT.

CDR3: CASSLLGGDLYEQYF. CDR3 bases: TGTGCCAGCAGTTTATTGGGGGGCGATCTTTACGAGCAGTACTTC. The genes are TRBV28 and TRBJ2-7; either TRBD1 or TRBD2 may supply D (6 bases each). V was clipped by 1 base and J by 4 bases, with 14 bases between them. This CDR3 region has 15 residues. Germline values: CDR1 MDHEN, CDR2 SYDVKM.

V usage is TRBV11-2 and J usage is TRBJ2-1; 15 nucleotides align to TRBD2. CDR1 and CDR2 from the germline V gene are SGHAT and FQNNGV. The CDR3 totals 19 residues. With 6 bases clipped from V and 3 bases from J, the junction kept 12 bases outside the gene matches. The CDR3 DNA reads TGTGCCAGCAGGCCCACCGGGACTAGCGGGGGGAAATACTACAATGAGCAGTTCTTC. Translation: CASRPTGTSGGKYYNEQFF.

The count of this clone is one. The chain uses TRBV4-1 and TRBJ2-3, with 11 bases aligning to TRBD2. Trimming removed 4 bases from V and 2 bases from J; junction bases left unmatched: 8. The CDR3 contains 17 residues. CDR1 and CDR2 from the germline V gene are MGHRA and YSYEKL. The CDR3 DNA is TGCGCCAGCAGCCGTTATGTAGCGGGGGGGCCCACAGATACGCAGTATTTT. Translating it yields CASSRYVAGGPTDTQYF.

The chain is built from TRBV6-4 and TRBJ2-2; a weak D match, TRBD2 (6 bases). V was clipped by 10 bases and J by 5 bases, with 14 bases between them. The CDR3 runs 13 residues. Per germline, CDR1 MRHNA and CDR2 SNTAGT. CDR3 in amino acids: CATRELGTGELFF. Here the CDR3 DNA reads TGTGCCACGCGGGAACTGGGGACCGGGGAGCTGTTTTTT.

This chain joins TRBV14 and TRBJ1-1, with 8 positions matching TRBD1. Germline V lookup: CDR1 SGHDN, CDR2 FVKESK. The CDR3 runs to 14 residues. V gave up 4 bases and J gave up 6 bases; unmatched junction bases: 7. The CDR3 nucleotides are TGTGCCAGCAGCCCACAGGGGGGGGTCGCTGAAGCTTTCTTT. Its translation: CASSPQGGVAEAFF.

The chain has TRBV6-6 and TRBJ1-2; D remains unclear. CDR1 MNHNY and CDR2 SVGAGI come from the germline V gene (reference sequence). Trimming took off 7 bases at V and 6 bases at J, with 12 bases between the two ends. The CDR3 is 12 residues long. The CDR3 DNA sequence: TGTGCCAGCACTCAAGGTTGGGATGGCTACACCTTC. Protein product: CASTQGWDGYTF.

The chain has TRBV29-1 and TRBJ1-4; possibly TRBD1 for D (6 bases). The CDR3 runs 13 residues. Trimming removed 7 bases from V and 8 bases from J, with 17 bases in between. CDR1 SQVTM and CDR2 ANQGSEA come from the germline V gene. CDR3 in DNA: TGCAGCGCCACGGGGGCGTTTAGGGAAAAACTGTTTTTT. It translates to CSATGAFREKLFF. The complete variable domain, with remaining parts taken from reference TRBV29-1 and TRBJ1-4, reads SAVISQKPSRDICQRGTSLTIQCQVDSQVTMMFWYRQQPGQSLTLIATANQGSEATYESGFVIDKFPISRPNLTFSTLTVSNMSPEDSSIYLCSATGAFREKLFFGSGTQLSVL.

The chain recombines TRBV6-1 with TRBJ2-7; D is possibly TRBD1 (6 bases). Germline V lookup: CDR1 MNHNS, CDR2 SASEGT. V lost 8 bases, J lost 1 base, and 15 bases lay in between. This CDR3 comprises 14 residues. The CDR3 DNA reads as TGTGCCAGCGGGATACAGGGTGGGTCCTACGAGCAGTACTTC. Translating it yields CASGIQGGSYEQYF.

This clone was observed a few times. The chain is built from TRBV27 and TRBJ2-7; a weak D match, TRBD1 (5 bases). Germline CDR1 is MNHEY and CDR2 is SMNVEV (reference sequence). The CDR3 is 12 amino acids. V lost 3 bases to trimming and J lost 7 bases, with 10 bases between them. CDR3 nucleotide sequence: TGTGCCAGCAGTTTCAACAGGATGGAGCAGTACTTC. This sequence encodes CASSFNRMEQYF.

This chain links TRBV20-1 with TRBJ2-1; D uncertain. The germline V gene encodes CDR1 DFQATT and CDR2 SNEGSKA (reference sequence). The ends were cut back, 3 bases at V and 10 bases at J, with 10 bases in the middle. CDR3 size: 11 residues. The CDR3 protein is CSASIRDEQFF. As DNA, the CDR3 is TGCAGTGCTAGTATTAGAGACGAGCAGTTCTTC.

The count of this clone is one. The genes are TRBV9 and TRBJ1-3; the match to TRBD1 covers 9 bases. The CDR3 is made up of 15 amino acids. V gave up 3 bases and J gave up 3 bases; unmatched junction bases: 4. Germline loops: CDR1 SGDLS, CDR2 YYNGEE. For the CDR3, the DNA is TGTGCCAGCAGCGCGGGACAGGGTTATGGAAACACCATATATTTT. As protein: CASSAGQGYGNTIYF.

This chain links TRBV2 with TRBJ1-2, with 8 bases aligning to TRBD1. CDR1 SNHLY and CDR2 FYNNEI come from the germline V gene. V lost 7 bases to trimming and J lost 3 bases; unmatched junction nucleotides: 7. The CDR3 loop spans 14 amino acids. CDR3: CASKVTGVYYGYTF. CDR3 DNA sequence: TGTGCCAGCAAGGTGACAGGGGTCTACTATGGCTACACCTTC. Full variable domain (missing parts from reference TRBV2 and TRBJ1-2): EPEVTQTPSHQVTQMGQEVILRCVPISNHLYFYWYRQILGQKVEFLVSFYNNEISEKSEIFDDQFSVERPDGSNFTLKIRSTKLEDSAMYFCASKVTGVYYGYTFGSGTRLTVV.

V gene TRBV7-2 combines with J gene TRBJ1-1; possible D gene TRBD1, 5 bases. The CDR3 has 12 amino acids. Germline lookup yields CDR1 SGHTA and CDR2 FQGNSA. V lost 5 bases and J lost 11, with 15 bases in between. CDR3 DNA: TGTGCCAGCAGCCCTCCTCGGGGGTGGGCTTTCTTT. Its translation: CASSPPRGWAFF. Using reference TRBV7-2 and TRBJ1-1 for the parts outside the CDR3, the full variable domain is GAGVSQSPSNKVTEKGKDVELRCDPISGHTALYWYRQSLGQGLEFLIYFQGNSAPDKSGLPSDRFSAERTGGSVSTLTIQRTQQEDSAVYLCASSPPRGWAFFGQGTRLTVV.

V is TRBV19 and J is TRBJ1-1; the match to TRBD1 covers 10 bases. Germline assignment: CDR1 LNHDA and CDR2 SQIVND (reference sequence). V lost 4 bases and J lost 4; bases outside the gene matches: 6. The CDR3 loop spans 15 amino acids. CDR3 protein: CASSNPGTGATEAFF. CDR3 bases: TGTGCCAGTAGTAACCCGGGGACAGGGGCCACTGAAGCTTTCTTT.

CDR3 residues: CAWSDGTARTGELFF. As DNA, the CDR3 is TGTGCCTGGAGTGACGGGACGGCTAGAACCGGGGAGCTGTTTTTT. The chain has TRBV30 and TRBJ2-2; D possibly matches TRBD1 or TRBD2 (5 bases each). Trimming shortened V by 1 base and J by 5 bases, and 14 bases separated the two germline ends. Germline lookup yields CDR1 GTSNPN and CDR2 SVGIG (reference sequence). This CDR3 region has 15 residues.